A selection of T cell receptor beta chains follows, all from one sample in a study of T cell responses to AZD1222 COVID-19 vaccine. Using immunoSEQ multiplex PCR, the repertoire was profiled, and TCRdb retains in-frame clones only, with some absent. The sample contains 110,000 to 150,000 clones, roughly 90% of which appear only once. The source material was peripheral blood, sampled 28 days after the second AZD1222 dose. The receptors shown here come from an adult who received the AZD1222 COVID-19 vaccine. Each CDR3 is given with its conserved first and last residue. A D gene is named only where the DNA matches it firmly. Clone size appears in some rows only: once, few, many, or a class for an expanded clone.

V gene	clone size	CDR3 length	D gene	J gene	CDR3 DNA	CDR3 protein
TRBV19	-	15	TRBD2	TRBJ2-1	TGTGCCAGTATACCTAGCGGAAGCTCCTACAATGAGCAGTTCTTC	CASIPSGSSYNEQFF
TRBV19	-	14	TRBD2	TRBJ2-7	TGTGCCAGTAGTGAGAGCGGGAGAGTCTACGAGCAGTACTTC	CASSESGRVYEQYF
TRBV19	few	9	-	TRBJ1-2	TGTGCCAGTAGTGGTGGCTACACCTTC	CASSGGYTF
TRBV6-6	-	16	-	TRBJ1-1	TGTGCCAGCAGTTACTCGATTTGGGATATGAACACTGAAGCTTTCTTT	CASSYSIWDMNTEAFF
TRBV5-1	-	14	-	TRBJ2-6	TGCGCCAGCAGCGCCGCGACCGGGGCCAACGTCCTGACTTTC	CASSAATGANVLTF
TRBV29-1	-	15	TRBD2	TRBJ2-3	TGCAGCGTTGTCGGAGTAGCGGGAGGAACAGATACGCAGTATTTT	CSVVGVAGGTDTQYF
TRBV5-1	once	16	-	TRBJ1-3	TGCGCCAGCAGCTTGGCCGCAGGGGCGGCTGGAAACACCATATATTTT	CASSLAAGAAGNTIYF
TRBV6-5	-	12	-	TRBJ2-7	TGTGCCAGGGCCATTGGTCACTACGAGCAGTACTTC	CARAIGHYEQYF
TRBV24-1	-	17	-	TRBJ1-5	TGTGCCACCAGTGATCCTTCTGACGAGGGCCCCAATCAGCCCCAGCATTTT	CATSDPSDEGPNQPQHF
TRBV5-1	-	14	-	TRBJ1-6	TGCGCCAGCAGCGCGGACGCCTCCGCATCACCCCTCCACTTT	CASSADASASPLHF
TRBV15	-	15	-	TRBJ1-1	TGTGCCACCAGCAGAGCTAGGGTTATGAACACTGAAGCTTTCTTT	CATSRARVMNTEAFF
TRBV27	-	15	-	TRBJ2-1	TGTGCCAGCAGTTTAAGTGGGAGGCCTGGGGGTGAGCAGTTCTTC	CASSLSGRPGGEQFF
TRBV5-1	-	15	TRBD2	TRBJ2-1	TGCGCCAGCAGCGAAACTAGCGGGAGGGCCTATGAGCAGTTCTTC	CASSETSGRAYEQFF
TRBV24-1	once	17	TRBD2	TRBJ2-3	TGTGCCACCAGTGAACCCCAAGGGCGGGGGAAGACAGATACGCAGTATTTT	CATSEPQGRGKTDTQYF
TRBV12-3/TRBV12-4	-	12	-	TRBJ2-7	TGTGCCAGCAGTCTACCGCCCCACGAGCAGTACTTC	CASSLPPHEQYF
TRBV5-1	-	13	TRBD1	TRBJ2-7	TGCGCCAGCGGGACAGTTGGGGCCTACGAGCAGTACTTC	CASGTVGAYEQYF
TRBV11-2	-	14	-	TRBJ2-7	TGTGCCAGCAGCTTAGATCCGCGGGTATACGAGCAGTACTTC	CASSLDPRVYEQYF
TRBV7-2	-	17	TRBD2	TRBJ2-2	TGTGCCAGCAGCCCTCAAGCCCTAGCGGGAGGCACCGGGGAGCTGTTTTTT	CASSPQALAGGTGELFF
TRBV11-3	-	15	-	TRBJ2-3	TGTGCCAGCAGCTTACGGGGGGCGGGATCAGATACGCAGTATTTT	CASSLRGAGSDTQYF
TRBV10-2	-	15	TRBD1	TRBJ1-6	TGCGCCAGCAGAGGGACAGGAGAGTATAATTCACCCCTCCACTTT	CASRGTGEYNSPLHF
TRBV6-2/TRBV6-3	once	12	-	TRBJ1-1	TGTGCCAGCAGTTACCCTGGGCTTGGAGCTTTCTTT	CASSYPGLGAFF
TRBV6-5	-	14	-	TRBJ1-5	TGTGCCAGCAGTTACGGGGGGAGCAATCAGCCCCAGCATTTT	CASSYGGSNQPQHF
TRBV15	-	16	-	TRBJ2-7	TGTGCCACCAGCAGAGATCCGGCAACCCGATCGTACGAGCAGTACTTC	CATSRDPATRSYEQYF
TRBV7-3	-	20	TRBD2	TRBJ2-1	TGTGCCAGCAGCTTAACTGGGACTAGCGGGAGGGCCGTCGGCTACAATGAGCAGTTCTTC	CASSLTGTSGRAVGYNEQFF
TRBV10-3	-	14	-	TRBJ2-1	TGTGCCATCACTAGCGCGACGGGGTACAATGAGCAGTTCTTC	CAITSATGYNEQFF
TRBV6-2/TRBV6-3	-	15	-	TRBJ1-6	TGTGCCAGCAGTTACGCGGGTCGCCCCAATTCACCCCTCCACTTT	CASSYAGRPNSPLHF
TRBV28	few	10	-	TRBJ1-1	TGTGCCACGGGAGGCACTGAAGCTTTCTTT	CATGGTEAFF
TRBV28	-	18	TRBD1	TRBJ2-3	TGTGCCAGCAGCTTAGGACAGGTCGCCCGAACTTTTACAGATACGCAGTATTTT	CASSLGQVARTFTDTQYF
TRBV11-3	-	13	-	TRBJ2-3	TGTGCCAGCAGCTTAGATGGAGGAGATACGCAGTATTTT	CASSLDGGDTQYF
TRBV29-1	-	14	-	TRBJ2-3	TGCAGCGTTGAAAATGGAGCCACGCCGGATACGCAGTATTTT	CSVENGATPDTQYF
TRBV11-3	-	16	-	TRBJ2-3	TGTGCCAGCAGCTCGCCAAGAGGGAGGCCCACAGATACGCAGTATTTT	CASSSPRGRPTDTQYF
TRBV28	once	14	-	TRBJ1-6	TGTGCCAGCAGTTTGTCCCAGGCGCCGTTCACCCTCCACTTT	CASSLSQAPFTLHF
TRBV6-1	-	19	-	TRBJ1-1	TGTGCCAGCAGTGCCCTCAGTGGGGCCACAGGTACTCAGAACACTGAAGCTTTCTTT	CASSALSGATGTQNTEAFF
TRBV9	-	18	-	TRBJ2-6	TGTGCCAGCAGCGCAGACCGGACGCGGAAGGCTGGGGCCAACGTCCTGACTTTC	CASSADRTRKAGANVLTF
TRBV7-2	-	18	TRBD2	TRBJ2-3	TGTGCCAGCAGCCCGCCGCCGGCGGGAGGGACTCGGGGGGTTACGCAGTATTTT	CASSPPPAGGTRGVTQYF
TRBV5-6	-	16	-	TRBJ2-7	TGTGCCAGCAGCTTGATTTTCGGGACATCACCCTACGAGCAGTACTTC	CASSLIFGTSPYEQYF
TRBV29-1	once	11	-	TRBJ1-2	TGCAGCCTGGGAGGGGCCCCTGGCTACACCTTC	CSLGGAPGYTF
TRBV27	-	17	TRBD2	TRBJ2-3	TGTGCCAGCAGTTTATTGTGGGGGACTAGCGGCACAGATACGCAGTATTTT	CASSLLWGTSGTDTQYF
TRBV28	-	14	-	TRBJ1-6	TGTGCCAGCAGTTTCGGCAGGAATAATTCACCCCTCCACTTT	CASSFGRNNSPLHF
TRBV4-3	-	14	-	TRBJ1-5	TGCGCCAGCAGCCAAGGAACCCAGGGATTCCCCCAGCATTTT	CASSQGTQGFPQHF
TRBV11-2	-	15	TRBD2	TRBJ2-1	TGTGCCAGCAGGGGGACTAGCGGAGTCTACAATGAGCAGTTCTTC	CASRGTSGVYNEQFF
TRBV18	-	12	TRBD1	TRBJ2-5	TGTGCCAGCTCATCGGACAGGGGGACCCAGTACTTC	CASSSDRGTQYF
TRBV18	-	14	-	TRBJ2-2	TGTGCCAGCTCACTTCGACAGAACACCGGGGAGCTGTTTTTT	CASSLRQNTGELFF
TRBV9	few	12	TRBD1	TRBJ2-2	TGTGCCAGCAGCGTAGGGGACAGGGCCGTGTTTTTT	CASSVGDRAVFF
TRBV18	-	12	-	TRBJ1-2	TGTGCCAGCTCACCACCGGGTCAGGGTTTCACCTTC	CASSPPGQGFTF
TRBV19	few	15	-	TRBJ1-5	TGTGCCAGTAGTGGCGGATCTGTGGGCAATCAGCCCCAGCATTTT	CASSGGSVGNQPQHF
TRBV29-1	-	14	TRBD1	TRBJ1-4	TGCAGCGCTCAAACCACAGGGGGCATTGAAAAACTGTTTTTT	CSAQTTGGIEKLFF
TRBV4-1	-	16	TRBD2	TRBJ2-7	TGCGCCAGCAGCCAAGACGCCGGACTAGCGGCCTACGAGCAGTACTTC	CASSQDAGLAAYEQYF
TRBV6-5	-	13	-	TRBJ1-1	TGTGCCAGCAGTCCCGGCTCGGGGGGACAAGCTTTCTTT	CASSPGSGGQAFF
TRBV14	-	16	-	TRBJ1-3	TGTGCCAGCAGCCAAGATGTGGGGAGGCCTGGAAACACCATATATTTT	CASSQDVGRPGNTIYF
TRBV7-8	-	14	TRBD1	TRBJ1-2	TGTGCCAGCAGCCCCAGCAGGGGGCTTTATGGCTACACCTTC	CASSPSRGLYGYTF
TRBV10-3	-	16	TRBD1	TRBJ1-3	TGTGCCACCCGCCAAAAAGGGGGCGCGGGCGGAAACACCATATATTTT	CATRQKGGAGGNTIYF
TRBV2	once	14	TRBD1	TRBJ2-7	TGTGCCAGCACCCTACAGGGGGCAAGCTACGAGCAGTACTTC	CASTLQGASYEQYF
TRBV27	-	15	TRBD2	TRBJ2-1	TGTGCCAGCAGAATGACTAGCGGGAGGGGGGATGAGCAGTTCTTC	CASRMTSGRGDEQFF
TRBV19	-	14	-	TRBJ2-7	TGTGCCAGTAGTGCCGGGACCGCCTCCTACGAGCAGTACTTC	CASSAGTASYEQYF
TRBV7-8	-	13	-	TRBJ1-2	TGTGCCAGCAGCTTAGGGGAAAGGAGGGGCTACACCTTC	CASSLGERRGYTF
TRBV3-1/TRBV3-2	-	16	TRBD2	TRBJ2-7	TGTGCCAGCAGCCTCTTTCCGGGACTAGCGACCCACGAGCAGTACTTC	CASSLFPGLATHEQYF
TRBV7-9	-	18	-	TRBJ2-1	TGTGCCAGCAGCCCCCCCCCAGCGGCAAAGCTCACCTACAATGAGCAGTTCTTC	CASSPPPAAKLTYNEQFF
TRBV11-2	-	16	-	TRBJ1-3	TGTGCCAGCAGCCCGTACCCCGAGGAGTCTGGAAACACCATATATTTT	CASSPYPEESGNTIYF